This T cell receptor beta chain derives from a study of blood T cell repertoires in COVID-19 (dated by TCRdb to 2020 to 2021). In terms of the full investigation: Samples covering the acute and convalescent phases of COVID-19 were provided by collaborators in the United States, Italy and Spain. Subjects who had been exposed to COVID-19, were actively infected with it, or had recovered from it provided the deeply sampled blood TCRbeta repertoires that made up the dataset. The samples were drawn from two sources: the first 160 participants of the ongoing ImmuneRACE study, and 950 to 1,500 subjects contributed by 6 global collaborators. HLA class I and class II types, where available, came from metadata supplied by the sample provider rather than from assay-based typing. Sample metadata almost always included a de-identified subject ID, COVID-19 status, age in years and sex. The prospective study material was composed of cDNA or gDNA derived from T cells, B-cell-depleted T cells, or PBMCs. A freely available public database, intended as a resource for researchers studying the immune response to SARS-CoV-2, is where the repertoires were released. The study at large found these results: How much clinical and demographic metadata was included differed by source and by participant, and the metadata was provided uncurated.

TCRbeta CDR3 regions were amplified from genomic DNA by means of the immunoSEQ Assay, a bias-controlled multiplex PCR. On the study's bioinformatics: Within the assay, amplification of reference gene primers was used to estimate how many nucleated cells each sample contained. To quantify the absolute abundance of each unique TCRbeta CDR3 rearrangement, sequence reads were collapsed and filtered. For each sample, productive Simpson clonality was calculated as the square root of Simpson's diversity index across productive rearrangements. TCRdb limited this immuneACCESS table to in-frame rearrangements with V and J called. A share of clones is missing; checked studies link under half to unresolved V genes, and the rest is unexplained. V, J and clone size are taken as reported in that table, and D and trimming were inferred from the DNA itself. The sample table contains 140,000 or so clones; only one count was recorded for around 79% of them. Jointly, the top ten make up about 5% of the sample.

As encoded in the germline V gene (reference sequence), CDR1 is LNHDA while CDR2 is SQIVND. From the cysteine up to the phenylalanine, the CDR3 has a length of 15 residues. The DNA shown is the 45-base CDR3, in frame from base 1. V drops 3 bases and J drops 1 base, leaving 12 bases in between. At one collaborating source in Seattle, patients were enrolled during active infection and were followed longitudinally through the course of disease. The collaborating institutions used their own protocols to collect whole blood in K2EDTA tubes. Collaborator samples were shipped for TCRbeta analysis as frozen whole blood, isolated PBMCs, or DNA extracted from either sample type. Regarding this clone: Its antigen is still unknown. One base away there is no much larger clone; base qualities are not given.

The receptor comes from an older woman with COVID-19, enrolled during active disease. The chain was built from TRBV19 and TRBJ1-2, with no D gene named confidently. What was sequenced was peripheral blood. The CDR3 is CASSMEQSINYGYTF. Here is the DNA: TGTGCCAGTAGTATGGAGCAGTCCATTAACTATGGCTACACCTTC.